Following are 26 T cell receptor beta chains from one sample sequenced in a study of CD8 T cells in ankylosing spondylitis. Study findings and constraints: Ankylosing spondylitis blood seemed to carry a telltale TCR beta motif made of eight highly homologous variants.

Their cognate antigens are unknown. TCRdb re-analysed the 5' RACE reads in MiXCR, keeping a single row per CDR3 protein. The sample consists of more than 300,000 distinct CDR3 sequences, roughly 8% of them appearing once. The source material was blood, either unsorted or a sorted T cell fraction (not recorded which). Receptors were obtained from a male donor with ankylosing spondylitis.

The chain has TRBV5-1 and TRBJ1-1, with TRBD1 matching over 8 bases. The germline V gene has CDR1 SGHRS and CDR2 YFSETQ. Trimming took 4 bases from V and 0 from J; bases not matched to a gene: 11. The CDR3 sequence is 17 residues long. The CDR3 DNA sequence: TGCGCCAGCAGCCGAAGCGGACAGGGCTTTTTGAACACTGAAGCTTTCTTT. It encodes CASSRSGQGFLNTEAFF.

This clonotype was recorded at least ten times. This CDR3 reads CASSHTGTNTEAFF. Written as DNA, the CDR3 is TGCGCCAGCAGCCATACCGGGACCAACACTGAAGCTTTCTTT. The chain joins TRBV4-3 to TRBJ1-1; possible D gene TRBD1, 5 bases. CDR1 and CDR2 (germline): LGHNA, YSLEER. The CDR3 is 14 residues long. The germline V and J ends were trimmed by 3 bases and 2 bases, with 10 bases remaining between them.

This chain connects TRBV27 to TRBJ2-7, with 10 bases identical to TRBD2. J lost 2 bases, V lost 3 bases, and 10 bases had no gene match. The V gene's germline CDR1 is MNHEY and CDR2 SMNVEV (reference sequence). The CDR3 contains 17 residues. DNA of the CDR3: TGTGCCAGCAGTTTCGGCTCTAGCGGGAGCCTTACCTACGAGCAGTACTTC. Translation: CASSFGSSGSLTYEQYF.

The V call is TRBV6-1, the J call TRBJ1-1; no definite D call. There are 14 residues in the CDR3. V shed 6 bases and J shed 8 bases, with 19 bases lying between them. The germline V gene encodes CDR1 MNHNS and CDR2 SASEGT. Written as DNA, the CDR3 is TGTGCCAGCAGCTTTACGGACGGATCGAGGGAAGCTTTCTTT. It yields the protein CASSFTDGSREAFF.

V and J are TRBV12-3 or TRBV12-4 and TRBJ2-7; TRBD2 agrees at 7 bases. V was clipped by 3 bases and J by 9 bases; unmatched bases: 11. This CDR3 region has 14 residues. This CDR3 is CASSLAGATVAQYF. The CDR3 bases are TGTGCCAGCAGTTTGGCGGGAGCCACGGTGGCGCAGTACTTC.

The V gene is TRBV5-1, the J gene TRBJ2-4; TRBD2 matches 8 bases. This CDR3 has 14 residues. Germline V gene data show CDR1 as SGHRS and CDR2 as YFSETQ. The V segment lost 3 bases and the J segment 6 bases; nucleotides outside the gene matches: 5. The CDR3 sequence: CASSSPGGPNIQYF. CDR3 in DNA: TGCGCCAGCAGCTCCCCGGGGGGGCCAAACATTCAGTACTTC. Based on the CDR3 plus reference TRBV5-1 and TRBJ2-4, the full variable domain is KAGVTQTPRYLIKTRGQQVTLSCSPISGHRSVSWYQQTPGQGLQFLFEYFSETQRNKGNFPGRFSGRQFSNSRSEMNVSTLELGDSALYLCASSSPGGPNIQYFGAGTRLSVL.

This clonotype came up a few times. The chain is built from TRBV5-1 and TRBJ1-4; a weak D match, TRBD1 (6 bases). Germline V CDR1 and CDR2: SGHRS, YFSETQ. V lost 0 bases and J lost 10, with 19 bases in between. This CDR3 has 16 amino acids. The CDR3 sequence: CASSLGGAAVNGKLFF. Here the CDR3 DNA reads TGCGCCAGCAGCTTGGGGGGGGCAGCCGTCAACGGAAAACTGTTTTTT.

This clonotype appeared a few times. CDR3 coding DNA: TGTGCCAGCAGTCCAGGGGACTCTAAACGGCCCCAGCATTTT. Translated: CASSPGDSKRPQHF. The V call is TRBV27, the J call TRBJ1-5; TRBD1 is a possible D gene (6 bases). The CDR3 extends over 14 amino acids. The V gene lost 5 bases and the J gene lost 9 bases, with 17 bases spanning the gap. Germline CDR1 and CDR2: MNHEY and SMNVEV (reference sequence).

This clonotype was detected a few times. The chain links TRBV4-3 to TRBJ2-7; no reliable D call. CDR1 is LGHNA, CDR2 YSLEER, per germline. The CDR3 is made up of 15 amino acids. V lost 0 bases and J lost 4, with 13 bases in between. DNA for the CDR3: TGCGCCAGCAGCCAAGAGCCCGGGTTTCTGTACGAGCAGTACTTC. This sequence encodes CASSQEPGFLYEQYF.

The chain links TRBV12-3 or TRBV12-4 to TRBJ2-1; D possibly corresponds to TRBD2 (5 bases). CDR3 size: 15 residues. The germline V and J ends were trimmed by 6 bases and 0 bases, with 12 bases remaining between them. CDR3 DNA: TGTGCCAGCAGACCCGACGGGGTCTCCTACAATGAGCAGTTCTTC. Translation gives CASRPDGVSYNEQFF.

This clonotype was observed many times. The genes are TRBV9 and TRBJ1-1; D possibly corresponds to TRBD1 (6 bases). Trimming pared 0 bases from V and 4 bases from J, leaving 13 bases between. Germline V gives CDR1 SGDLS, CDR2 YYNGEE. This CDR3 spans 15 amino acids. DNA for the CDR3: TGTGCCAGCAGCGTAGAGTCACAGGGTGCCACTGAAGCTTTCTTT. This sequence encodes CASSVESQGATEAFF.

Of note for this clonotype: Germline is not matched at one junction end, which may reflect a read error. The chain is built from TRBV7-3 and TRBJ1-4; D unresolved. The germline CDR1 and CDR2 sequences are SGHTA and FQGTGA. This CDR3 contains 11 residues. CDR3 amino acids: CASSLTPDRNF. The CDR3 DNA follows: TGTGCCAGCAGCTTAACTCCTGACCGAAATTTT.

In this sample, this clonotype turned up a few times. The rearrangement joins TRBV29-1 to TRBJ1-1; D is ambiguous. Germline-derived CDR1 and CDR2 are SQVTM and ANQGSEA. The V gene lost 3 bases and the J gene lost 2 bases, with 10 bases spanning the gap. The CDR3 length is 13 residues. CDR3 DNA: TGCAGCGTTGAGCGGCAGCTAAACACTGAAGCTTTCTTT. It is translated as CSVERQLNTEAFF.

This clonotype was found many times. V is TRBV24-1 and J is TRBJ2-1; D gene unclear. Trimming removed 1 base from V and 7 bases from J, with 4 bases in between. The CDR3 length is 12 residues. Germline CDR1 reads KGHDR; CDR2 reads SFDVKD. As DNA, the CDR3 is TGTGCCACCAGTGATTTTGGGAATGAGCAGTTCTTC. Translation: CATSDFGNEQFF.

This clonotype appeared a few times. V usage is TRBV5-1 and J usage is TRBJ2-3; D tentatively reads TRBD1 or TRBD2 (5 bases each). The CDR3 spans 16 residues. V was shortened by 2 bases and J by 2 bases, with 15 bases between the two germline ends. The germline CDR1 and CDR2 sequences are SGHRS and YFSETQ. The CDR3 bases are TGCGCCAGCAGCTTTGGGACGGGGAGATTCACAGATACGCAGTATTTT. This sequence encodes CASSFGTGRFTDTQYF.

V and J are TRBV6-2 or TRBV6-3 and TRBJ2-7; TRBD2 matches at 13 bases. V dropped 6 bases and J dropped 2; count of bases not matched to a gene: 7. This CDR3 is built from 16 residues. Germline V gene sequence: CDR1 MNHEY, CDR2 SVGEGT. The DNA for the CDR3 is TGTGCCAGCAGCCCCGGGACTAGCGGGACTACCTACGAGCAGTACTTC. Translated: CASSPGTSGTTYEQYF.

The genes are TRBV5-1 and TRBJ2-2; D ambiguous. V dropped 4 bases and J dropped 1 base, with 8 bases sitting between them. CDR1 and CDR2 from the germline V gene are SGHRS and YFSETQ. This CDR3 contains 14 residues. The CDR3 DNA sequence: TGCGCCAGCAGCCCCGACTTGAACACCGGGGAGCTGTTTTTT. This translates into CASSPDLNTGELFF.

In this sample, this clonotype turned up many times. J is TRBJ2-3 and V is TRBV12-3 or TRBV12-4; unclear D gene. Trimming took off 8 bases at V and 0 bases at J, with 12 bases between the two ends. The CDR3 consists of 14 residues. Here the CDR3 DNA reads TGTGCCAGCGATCTGGTCCCTAGCACAGATACGCAGTATTTT. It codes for CASDLVPSTDTQYF.

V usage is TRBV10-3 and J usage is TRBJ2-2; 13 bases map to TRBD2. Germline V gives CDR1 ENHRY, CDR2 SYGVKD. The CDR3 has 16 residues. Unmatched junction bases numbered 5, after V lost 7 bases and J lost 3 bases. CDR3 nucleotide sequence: TGTGCCATCAACCAAGGACTAGCGGGAGACACCGGGGAGCTGTTTTTT. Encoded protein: CAINQGLAGDTGELFF.

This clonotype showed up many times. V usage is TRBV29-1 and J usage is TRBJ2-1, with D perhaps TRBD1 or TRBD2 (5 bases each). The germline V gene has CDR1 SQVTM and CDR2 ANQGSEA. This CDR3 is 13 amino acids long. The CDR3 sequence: CTGAESSYNEQFF. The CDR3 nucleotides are TGCACCGGGGCGGAGAGCTCCTACAATGAGCAGTTCTTC.

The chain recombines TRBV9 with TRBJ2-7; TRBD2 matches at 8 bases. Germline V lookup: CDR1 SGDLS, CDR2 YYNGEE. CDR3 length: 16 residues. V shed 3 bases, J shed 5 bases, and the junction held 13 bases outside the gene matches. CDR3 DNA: TGTGCCAGCAGCGGGGGCCTTGGCGGGGGGTTCAACGAGCAGTACTTC. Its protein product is CASSGGLGGGFNEQYF.

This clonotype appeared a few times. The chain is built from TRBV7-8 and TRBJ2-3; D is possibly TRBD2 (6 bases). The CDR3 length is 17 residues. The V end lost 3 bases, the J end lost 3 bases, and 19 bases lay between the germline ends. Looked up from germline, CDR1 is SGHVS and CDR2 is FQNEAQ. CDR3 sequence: CASSLPFLGSLTDTQYF. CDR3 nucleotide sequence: TGTGCCAGCAGCTTGCCCTTTCTCGGGAGTCTGACAGATACGCAGTATTTT.

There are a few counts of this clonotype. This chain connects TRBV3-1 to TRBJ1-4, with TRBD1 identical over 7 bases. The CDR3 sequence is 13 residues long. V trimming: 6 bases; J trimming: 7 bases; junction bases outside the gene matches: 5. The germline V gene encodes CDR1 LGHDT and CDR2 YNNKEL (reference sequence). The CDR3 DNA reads TGTGCCAGCAGAAACAGGGGCATTGAAAAACTGTTTTTT. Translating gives CASRNRGIEKLFF.

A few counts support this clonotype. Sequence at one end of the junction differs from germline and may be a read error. The CDR3 is CASSLGDSQETQYF. The DNA of the CDR3 is TGTGCTAGCAGCTTGGGGGACAGCCAAGAGACCCAGTACTTC. The V gene is TRBV7-7, the J gene TRBJ2-5, with 7 positions matching TRBD1. The germline V gene has CDR1 SSHAT and CDR2 FNYEAQ (reference sequence). The CDR3 extends over 14 amino acids.

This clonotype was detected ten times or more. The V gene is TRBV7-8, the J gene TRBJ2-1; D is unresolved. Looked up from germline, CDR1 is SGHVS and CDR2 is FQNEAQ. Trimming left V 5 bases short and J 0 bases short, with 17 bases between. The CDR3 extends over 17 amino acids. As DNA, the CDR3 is TGTGCCAGCAGCCGATCTCGGATCCGGAGCTCCTACAATGAGCAGTTCTTC. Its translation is CASSRSRIRSSYNEQFF.

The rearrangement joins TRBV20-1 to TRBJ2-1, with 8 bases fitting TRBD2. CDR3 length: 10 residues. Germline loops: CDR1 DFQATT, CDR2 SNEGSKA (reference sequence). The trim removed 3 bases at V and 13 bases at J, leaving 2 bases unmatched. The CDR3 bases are TGCAGTGCTAGCGGGAGGGTCCAGTTCTTC. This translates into CSASGRVQFF.